A single sample is the source of the 25 T cell receptor beta chains below, sequenced in a study of blood T cell repertoires in COVID-19. The protocol was immunoSEQ multiplex PCR, while the TCRdb copy is restricted to in-frame clones and leaves out a portion. The sample contains around 70,000 clones, over 80% of which appear only once. Sequenced material: peripheral blood. These receptors were collected from a middle-aged man with COVID-19, enrolled during active disease.

This clone has only a few counts. The chain employs TRBV19 and TRBJ1-5; the D gene is possibly TRBD1 (6 bases). The germline gives CDR1 LNHDA, CDR2 SQIVND (reference sequence). The CDR3 is 15 amino acids. The germline V and J ends were trimmed by 6 bases and 1 base, with 13 bases remaining between them. The CDR3 nucleotides read TGTGCCAGTAGGCGGCGACAGGAGAGCAATCAGCCCCAGCATTTT. Translated: CASRRRQESNQPQHF. The full variable domain, in which reference TRBV19 and TRBJ1-5 provide the parts outside the CDR3, is DGGITQSPKYLFRKEGQNVTLSCEQNLNHDAMYWYRQDPGQGLRLIYYSQIVNDFQKGDIAEGYSVSREKKESFPLTVTSAQKNPTAFYLCASRRRQESNQPQHFGDGTRLSIL.

This clone showed up just a few times. This chain's CDR3 is CASSLLLGGDSYEQYF. The CDR3 DNA sequence: TGTGCCAGCAGTCTCCTCTTAGGGGGCGACTCCTACGAGCAGTACTTC. The rearrangement links TRBV27 to TRBJ2-7; TRBD1 matches at 7 bases. This CDR3 has 16 amino acids. Germline CDR1 MNHEY, CDR2 SMNVEV (reference sequence). Trimming took 5 bases from V and 0 from J; bases not matched to a gene: 10.

This clone came up once. The chain combines TRBV18 with TRBJ1-6; D perhaps matches TRBD1 (6 bases). The germline gives CDR1 KGHSH, CDR2 LQKENI. This CDR3 has 15 residues. Trimming removed 2 bases from V and 4 bases from J, with 9 bases in between. CDR3 sequence (DNA): TGTGCCAGCTCACCAGGGACAAGTTATAATTCACCCCTCCACTTT. It is translated as CASSPGTSYNSPLHF.

In the case of this clone: Other DNA sequences in the sample encode the same CDR3. V is TRBV5-1 and J is TRBJ2-5; 9 bases are shared with TRBD1. CDR1 is SGHRS and CDR2 is YFSETQ in the germline V gene. CDR3 length: 15 residues. Unmatched junction bases numbered 3, after V lost 2 bases and J lost 1 base. This CDR3 is CASSLVGQGQETQYF. CDR3 bases: TGCGCCAGCAGCTTAGTGGGACAGGGCCAAGAGACCCAGTACTTC.

This chain links TRBV19 with TRBJ2-1; D not resolved. The CDR3 has 13 residues. The germline gives CDR1 LNHDA, CDR2 SQIVND (reference sequence). The V gene lost 5 bases and the J gene lost 6 bases, with 11 bases spanning the gap. The CDR3, as DNA: TGTGCCAGTAGTCGTCCCCAGGTCAATGAGCAGTTCTTC. Translation: CASSRPQVNEQFF.

This chain joins TRBV5-4 and TRBJ2-1, with 9 bases that match TRBD2. From germline, CDR1 is SGHNT and CDR2 YYREEE (reference sequence). The CDR3 covers 15 residues. The V segment lost 1 base and the J segment 7 bases; nucleotides outside the gene matches: 6. CDR3 DNA: TGTGCCAGCAGCTTGCCTAGCGGGATAGGTAATGAGCAGTTCTTC. Amino acid sequence: CASSLPSGIGNEQFF.

The chain links TRBV28 to TRBJ1-2, with 8 bases aligning to TRBD1. This CDR3 comprises 13 residues. Germline values: CDR1 MDHEN, CDR2 SYDVKM. V shed 2 bases, J shed 8 bases, and the junction held 4 bases outside the gene matches. CDR3 residues: CASSLEQGVGYTF. In DNA, the CDR3 is TGTGCCAGCAGTTTAGAACAGGGGGTCGGCTACACCTTC.

The chain couples TRBV18 to TRBJ1-1; D is unclear. The CDR3 has 14 residues. V was clipped by 2 bases and J by 5 bases, with 12 bases between them. Germline lookup yields CDR1 KGHSH and CDR2 LQKENI. The CDR3 sequence: CASSPVAGSTEAFF. CDR3 in DNA: TGTGCCAGCTCACCAGTCGCGGGATCTACTGAAGCTTTCTTT.

V usage is TRBV7-8 and J usage is TRBJ2-5; perhaps TRBD1 as D (5 bases). CDR3 length: 15 residues. V lost 4 bases, J lost 1 base, and 13 bases lay in between. The germline V gene encodes CDR1 SGHVS and CDR2 FQNEAQ. The CDR3 sequence: CASSSRTYRQETQYF. The CDR3 nucleotides read TGTGCCAGCAGCTCACGGACATACCGCCAAGAGACCCAGTACTTC.

This chain links TRBV7-2 with TRBJ2-6; the match to TRBD1 covers 11 bases. Per the germline V gene, CDR1 is SGHTA and CDR2 is FQGNSA. CDR3 length: 16 amino acids. The V gene end was trimmed by 8 bases and the J gene end by 1 base; junction bases not matched to a gene: 4. CDR3 protein: CASSRDRGSGANVLTF. CDR3 DNA sequence: TGTGCCAGCTCCCGGGACAGGGGGTCTGGGGCCAACGTCCTGACTTTC.

The genes are TRBV9 and TRBJ1-2; D might be TRBD1 (6 bases). Trimming removed 5 bases from V and 3 bases from J, with 11 bases in between. Germline values: CDR1 SGDLS, CDR2 YYNGEE. There are 13 residues in the CDR3. CDR3 in amino acids: CASSTTGHYGYTF. Here the CDR3 DNA reads TGTGCCAGCAGTACGACAGGACACTATGGCTACACCTTC.

The rearrangement links TRBV5-6 to TRBJ1-3, with D unresolved. V lost 4 bases and J 4 bases, leaving 9 bases between the germline ends. Germline CDR1 reads SGHDT; CDR2 reads YYEEEE. The CDR3 is 13 residues long. The DNA of the CDR3 is TGTGCCAGCAGCGTCAGTGTCGGAAACACCATATATTTT. It translates to CASSVSVGNTIYF. Full variable domain (outside the CDR3, taken from reference TRBV5-6 and TRBJ1-3): DAGVTQSPTHLIKTRGQQVTLRCSPKSGHDTVSWYQQALGQGPQFIFQYYEEEERQRGNFPDRFSGHQFPNYSSELNVNALLLGDSALYLCASSVSVGNTIYFGEGSWLTVV.

This clone was observed once. This chain connects TRBV3-1 (or the pseudogene TRBV3-2) to TRBJ2-2; 10 bases map to TRBD2. The germline V gene encodes CDR1 LGHDT and CDR2 YNNKEL (reference sequence). Losses at the gene ends were 0 bases for V and 4 bases for J; bases not matched to a gene: 8. The CDR3 contains 18 residues. The CDR3 is CASSQDSAGGPSTGELFF. Written as DNA, the CDR3 is TGTGCCAGCAGCCAAGATTCAGCGGGAGGGCCCAGCACCGGGGAGCTGTTTTTT.

The chain combines TRBV28 with TRBJ1-4; TRBD1 matches 9 bases. The germline V gene has CDR1 MDHEN and CDR2 SYDVKM. V trimming: 7 bases; J trimming: 8 bases; junction bases outside the gene matches: 8. The CDR3 contains 14 residues. The CDR3 region has the DNA TGTGCCAGCACTGCCGGACAGGGGCGCGAAAAACTGTTTTTT. As protein: CASTAGQGREKLFF.

This chain uses TRBV7-6 with TRBJ2-3; 9 bases map to TRBD2. V lost 5 bases to trimming and J lost 1 base; unmatched junction nucleotides: 7. CDR3 length: 16 residues. Germline V CDR1 and CDR2: SGHVS, FNYEAQ. Here the CDR3 reads CASSPRTSVRTDTQYF. DNA for the CDR3: TGTGCCAGCAGCCCTAGGACTAGCGTTCGCACAGATACGCAGTATTTT.

The chain carries TRBV11-2 and TRBJ2-1, with D possibly TRBD2 on 7 matching bases. The V end lost 6 bases, the J end lost 8 bases, and 11 bases lay between the germline ends. Germline CDR1 SGHAT, CDR2 FQNNGV. CDR3 length: 12 residues. CDR3 DNA sequence: TGTGCCAGCAGAGAAGGGGGGGATGAGCAGTTCTTC. This translates into CASREGGDEQFF.

The chain couples TRBV10-3 to TRBJ1-1; possible D gene TRBD1, 5 bases. V gave up 4 bases and J gave up 3 bases, with 12 bases separating them. CDR1 and CDR2 (germline): ENHRY, SYGVKD. The length of the CDR3 is 14 residues. The CDR3 region is CAISGGGGDTEAFF. The DNA of the CDR3 is TGTGCCATCAGTGGTGGCGGGGGGGACACTGAAGCTTTCTTT.

The CDR3 here is CASSMGRLAGHSTDTQYF. The CDR3 DNA follows: TGTGCCAGTAGTATGGGAAGACTAGCGGGGCATAGCACAGATACGCAGTATTTT. This chain connects TRBV19 to TRBJ2-3; TRBD2 matches 11 bases. CDR3 length: 18 amino acids. V lost 3 bases to trimming and J lost 0 bases; unmatched junction nucleotides: 8. Germline V gene lookup returns CDR1 LNHDA and CDR2 SQIVND (reference sequence).

A few counts support this clone. The CDR3 sequence: CASSYSSRGPHQPQHF. CDR3 sequence (DNA): TGTGCCAGCAGTTACTCATCCCGCGGGCCCCATCAGCCCCAGCATTTT. The gene calls are TRBV6-2 or TRBV6-3 and TRBJ1-5; D not certain. V lost 0 bases and J lost 5, with 14 bases in between. The CDR3 has 16 residues. Germline loops: CDR1 MNHEY, CDR2 SVGEGT.

The CDR3 reads CASSLASSGTNTEAFF. The CDR3 region has the DNA TGCGCCAGCAGCTTGGCGAGTAGTGGTACGAACACTGAAGCTTTCTTT. The chain carries TRBV5-1 and TRBJ1-1; no clear D. This CDR3 has 16 residues. The ends were cut back, 0 bases at V and 1 base at J, with 13 bases in the middle. Looked up from germline, CDR1 is SGHRS and CDR2 is YFSETQ.

The chain is built from TRBV27 and TRBJ2-1; TRBD2 matches 12 bases. V shed 6 bases, J shed 4 bases, and the junction held 10 bases outside the gene matches. CDR3 length: 17 residues. The germline gives CDR1 MNHEY, CDR2 SMNVEV (reference sequence). The CDR3 here is CASSSALGLAGYNEQFF. In DNA, the CDR3 is TGTGCCAGCAGCTCCGCCCTTGGACTAGCGGGATACAATGAGCAGTTCTTC.

This clone has only a few counts. V and J are TRBV6-5 and TRBJ1-4; TRBD1 is a possible D gene (6 bases). Trimming removed 6 bases at V and 6 bases at J, with 14 bases between. In germline, CDR1 is MNHEY, CDR2 SVGAGI. CDR3 length equals 14 residues. CDR3 in amino acids: CASSRGRGDEKLFF. DNA for the CDR3: TGTGCCAGCAGCCGGGGGAGGGGGGATGAAAAACTGTTTTTT.

The rearrangement joins TRBV4-1 to TRBJ2-1, with 16 nucleotides matching TRBD2. With V trimmed by 3 bases and J by 4 bases, 9 bases remained unmatched. Germline loops: CDR1 MGHRA, CDR2 YSYEKL. The CDR3 length is 19 residues. In DNA form, the CDR3 reads TGCGCCAGCAGCCAGGTCCCGGGACTAGCGGGAGGGAGTTACAATGAGCAGTTCTTC. This codes for CASSQVPGLAGGSYNEQFF.

The chain combines TRBV11-2 with TRBJ2-1, with 15 positions matching TRBD2. V lost 3 bases to trimming and J lost 5 bases; unmatched junction nucleotides: 8. Germline V gene sequence: CDR1 SGHAT, CDR2 FQNNGV. This CDR3 has 18 amino acids. This chain's CDR3 is CASSLLTGLAGGNNEQFF. The CDR3 coding sequence is TGTGCCAGCAGCTTGCTAACGGGACTAGCGGGAGGCAACAATGAGCAGTTCTTC. The full variable domain, with the rest looked up from reference TRBV11-2 and TRBJ2-1, is EAGVAQSPRYKIIEKRQSVAFWCNPISGHATLYWYQQILGQGPKLLIQFQNNGVVDDSQLPKDRFSAERLKGVDSTLKIQPAKLEDSAVYLCASSLLTGLAGGNNEQFFGPGTRLTVL.

This clone has at least ten counts. The chain recombines TRBV10-3 with TRBJ2-2; 9 positions match TRBD1. The CDR3 extends over 16 amino acids. Per germline, CDR1 ENHRY and CDR2 SYGVKD. V shed 6 bases, J shed 0 bases, and the junction held 5 bases outside the gene matches. The CDR3 bases are TGTGCCATCAGCCGGGGGACAGGGTCGAACACCGGGGAGCTGTTTTTT. Residues: CAISRGTGSNTGELFF.